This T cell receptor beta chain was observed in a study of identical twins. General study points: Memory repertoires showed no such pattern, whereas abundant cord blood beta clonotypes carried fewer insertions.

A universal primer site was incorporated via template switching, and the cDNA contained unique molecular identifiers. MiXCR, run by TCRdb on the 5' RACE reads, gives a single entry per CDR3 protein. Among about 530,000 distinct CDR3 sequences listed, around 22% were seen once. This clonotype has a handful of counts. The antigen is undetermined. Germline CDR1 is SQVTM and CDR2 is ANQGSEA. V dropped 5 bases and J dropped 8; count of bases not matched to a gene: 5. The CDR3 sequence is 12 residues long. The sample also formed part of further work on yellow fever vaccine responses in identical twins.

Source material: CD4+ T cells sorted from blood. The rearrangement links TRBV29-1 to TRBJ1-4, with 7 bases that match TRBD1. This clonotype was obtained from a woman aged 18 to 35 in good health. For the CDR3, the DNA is TGCAGCGTTCGCAGGGGGGAGGAAAAACTGTTTTTT. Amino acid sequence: CSVRRGEEKLFF.